This T cell receptor beta chain was sequenced in a study of blood T cell repertoires in COVID-19. The overall study: From T cells, B-cell-depleted T cells, or PBMCs came the material, which was cDNA or gDNA.

From germline, CDR1 is SGDLS and CDR2 YYNGEE. The CDR3 length is 16 residues. Trimming took off 0 bases at V and 2 bases at J, with 13 bases between the two ends. Per the study methods: The assay estimated nucleated cells by amplifying reference gene primers. The data were produced by immunoSEQ multiplex PCR, yet TCRdb's version contains in-frame clones alone and is incomplete. The V and J calls and the clone size are those of that table, but D and trimming were determined from the DNA. The table lists under 400,000 clones, more than 70% of them singletons. V usage is TRBV9 and J usage is TRBJ2-3; maybe TRBD2 (7 bases). This TCR was recovered from a woman aged 25-40 years with COVID-19, enrolled during active disease. Input material: peripheral blood. The DNA of the CDR3 is TGTGCCAGCAGCGTAGTATCGGGGGGCCTCACAGATACGCAGTATTTT. This codes for CASSVVSGGLTDTQYF.